This T cell receptor beta chain comes out of a study of cytomegalovirus exposure and HLA in healthy donors. Background on the study: Among the 350 to 500 donors who were genotyped, roughly 86% fell in the genetic ancestry cluster that is associated with self-reported Caucasian donors.

The study, taken as a whole, reports: Whilst most TCR sequences proved rare, a subset of public TCRs occurred across many donors. In vitro testing confirmed a few CMV-associated chains as specific for CMV antigens.

The PCR contained 60 Vbeta and 13 Jbeta primers. Generated by immunoSEQ multiplex PCR, the TCRdb table keeps only in-frame clones and is missing some. The table includes 150,000 to 200,000 clones, 79% detected once. A remark on this clone: Its antigen is still unknown. The junction shows a germline mismatch at one end, possibly a read error.

Sequenced: PBMCs. This clonotype originated in a woman between 45 and 65 years old in good health and CMV-seronegative.

CDR3 amino acids: CSSSSPPGDRVETEAFF. CDR3 nucleotide sequence: TGTTCCAGCAGCTCCCCCCCGGGAGACAGGGTAGAGACTGAAGCTTTCTTT. This chain links TRBV7-9 with TRBJ1-1, with TRBD1 matching over 7 bases. This CDR3 spans 17 amino acids. The germline CDR1 and CDR2 sequences are SEHNR and FQNEAQ (reference sequence).